A single sample gave rise to the 11 T cell receptor beta chains below, sequenced in a study of T cells in Graves' hyperthyroidism and ophthalmopathy. Researchers amplified the TCR beta CDR3 regions from RNA transcripts. During a first-round RT-PCR of the TCR CDR3, the HTBI primer set was used. TCRdb re-derived calls from the multiplex PCR reads in MiXCR, one entry per CDR3 protein. The data hold 350,000 or so distinct CDR3 sequences, with 15% to 20% observed a single time. The source material was blood. These receptors originate from a woman aged 50 to 60 with Graves' hyperthyroidism.

This clonotype has a count of ten or more. The rearrangement links TRBV7-3 to TRBJ2-1; weak D call: TRBD2 (7 bases). The CDR3 is made up of 15 amino acids. Germline V lookup: CDR1 SGHTA, CDR2 FQGTGA. V was trimmed by 5 bases and J by 6 bases, leaving 17 bases between them. The DNA for the CDR3 is TGTGCCAGCAGCCTCGACGGGGGGCTAGGCAATGAGCAGTTCTTC. Its translation is CASSLDGGLGNEQFF.

This clonotype was seen only a few times. This chain links TRBV29-1 with TRBJ1-4, with 7 bases lining up with TRBD1. V was clipped by 6 bases and J by 8 bases; unmatched bases: 12. CDR3 length: 14 residues. Germline loops: CDR1 SQVTM, CDR2 ANQGSEA. The CDR3 sequence is CSVRDSGKGEKLFF. CDR3 in DNA: TGCAGCGTACGGGACAGTGGTAAAGGGGAAAAACTGTTTTTT.

This clonotype was counted many times. The CDR3 DNA reads TGTGCCAGCAGTTACGGGGAGGGGGCAACTACCAACGTCCTGACTTTC. Translation gives CASSYGEGATTNVLTF. The gene calls are TRBV6-2 or TRBV6-3 and TRBJ2-6; perhaps D is TRBD1 or TRBD2 (7 bases each). The CDR3 is 16 amino acids. V was trimmed by 2 bases and J by 8 bases, leaving 16 bases between them. CDR1 and CDR2 (germline): MNHEY, SVGEGT.

This clonotype occurred many times. The gene calls are TRBV12-3 or TRBV12-4 and TRBJ1-1; the D is unclear. Trimming pared 5 bases from V and 1 base from J, leaving 14 bases between. This CDR3 contains 15 residues. The CDR3 DNA follows: TGTGCCAGCAGTCTTTCGGCGCCGAGGAACACTGAAGCTTTCTTT. It codes for CASSLSAPRNTEAFF.

The sample holds a few counts of this clonotype. V is TRBV4-1 and J is TRBJ1-1, with 7 bases aligning to TRBD1. There are 14 residues in the CDR3. J was trimmed by 5 bases and V by 1 base; bases with no gene match: 4. Per germline, CDR1 MGHRA and CDR2 YSYEKL. The CDR3 sequence: CASSQGQGWTEAFF. The CDR3 coding sequence is TGCGCCAGCAGCCAAGGACAGGGCTGGACTGAAGCTTTCTTT.

V gene TRBV12-3 or TRBV12-4 combines with J gene TRBJ1-3, with D maybe TRBD1 (5 bases). The CDR3 has 14 residues. Deletions cut 5 bases from V and 3 bases from J, with 11 bases between. The CDR3: CASSQTEGGNTIYF. The CDR3 DNA sequence: TGTGCCAGCAGTCAGACAGAGGGTGGAAACACCATATATTTT.

Notes on this clonotype: This CDR3 is missing its conserved last phenylalanine or tryptophan, likely due to a read error. V usage is TRBV20-1 and J usage is TRBJ2-5; D unresolved. This CDR3 is built from 11 residues. CDR1 and CDR2 (germline): DFQATT, SNEGSKA (reference sequence). The V and J ends lost 5 bases and 5 bases respectively, with 9 bases between them. CDR3 sequence reads: CSAEVFETQYL. In DNA form, the CDR3 reads TGCAGTGCTGAGGTTTTCGAGACCCAGTACCTC.

The V call is TRBV29-1, the J call TRBJ2-5; 9 nucleotides align to TRBD2. In germline, CDR1 is SQVTM, CDR2 ANQGSEA. The CDR3 runs to 19 residues. V trimming: 6 bases; J trimming: 5 bases; junction bases outside the gene matches: 25. The CDR3 DNA reads TGCAGCGTCTTTCTACGGCGGGAGGGCCTCGTGGGAACGGAGGAGACCCAGTACTTC. Encoded protein: CSVFLRREGLVGTEETQYF.

The chain combines TRBV19 with TRBJ1-1, with 8 bases fitting TRBD1. In germline, CDR1 is LNHDA, CDR2 SQIVND (reference sequence). This CDR3 has 15 residues. V lost 5 bases, J lost 5 bases, and 10 bases stayed unmatched. The CDR3 reads CASSPTRQGSTEAFF. The DNA for the CDR3 is TGTGCCAGTAGTCCGACTCGACAGGGGTCGACTGAAGCTTTCTTT.

This chain joins TRBV11-2 and TRBJ1-6, with TRBD1 matching over 7 bases. Looked up from germline, CDR1 is SGHAT and CDR2 is FQNNGV. This CDR3 contains 18 residues. V lost 6 bases to trimming and J lost 0 bases; unmatched junction nucleotides: 11. CDR3 in DNA: TGTGCCAGCAGTTTAACAGGGGAGAGACCCTCCTATAATTCACCCCTCCACTTT. Its translation: CASSLTGERPSYNSPLHF.

This clonotype was counted at least ten times. The rearrangement joins TRBV27 to TRBJ2-4; D may be TRBD1 (7 bases). Germline V gene sequence: CDR1 MNHEY, CDR2 SMNVEV (reference sequence). The CDR3 extends over 13 amino acids. Trimming removed 5 bases at V and 11 bases at J, with 16 bases between. CDR3 DNA sequence: TGTGCCAGCAGTCAGGGGGACTCCAGACTTCAGTACTTC. The encoded protein is CASSQGDSRLQYF.